What follows are 29 T cell receptor beta chains derived from one specimen sequenced in a study of T cell clusters in autoimmune cytopenias. Multiplex touch-down PCR amplified TRB using TRB-A and TRB-B pools in one tube. TCRdb reanalyzed the multiplex PCR reads and collapses them to one entry per CDR3 protein, without DNA. This specimen shows around 9,700 distinct CDR3 sequences; the ten leading clones hold approximately 4.8%. TRB amplification used approximately 0.25 ug of peripheral blood genomic DNA. These data were also reused for a study on T cell repertoires in aging, cancer and after chemotherapy.

Input material: peripheral blood. These receptors were obtained from a human donor in good health.

This chain connects TRBV7-6 to TRBJ2-1; the D gene TCRdb calls, TRBD1, cannot be checked with no DNA. This CDR3 has 16 amino acids. Per germline, CDR1 SGHVS and CDR2 FNYEAQ. This CDR3 is CASSFRGWGSYNEQFF.

The rearrangement joins TRBV11-2 to TRBJ2-1. The CDR3 extends over 15 amino acids. Germline V CDR1 and CDR2: SGHAT, FQNNGV. The CDR3 region is CASTPRLAAYNEQFF.

Frequency places this clonotype as medium-sized. The chain employs TRBV27 and TRBJ2-1. CDR3 length: 16 residues. In germline, CDR1 is MNHEY, CDR2 SMNVEV (reference sequence). This CDR3 reads CASSLSGPSSYNEQFF.

J is TRBJ2-3 and V is TRBV5-5; TCRdb names TRBD1, which stays unverified in the absence of DNA. The germline gives CDR1 SGHKS, CDR2 YYEKEE (reference sequence). There are 14 residues in the CDR3. This CDR3 reads CASRFAGGADTQYF.

The J gene is TRBJ2-3, the V gene TRBV11-2. Germline CDR1 SGHAT, CDR2 FQNNGV. The CDR3 has 16 amino acids. The CDR3 sequence: CASSLGYRAGTDTQYF.

The chain employs TRBV7-2 and TRBJ2-3; there is no DNA to check the TCRdb D call of TRBD1. There are 14 residues in the CDR3. Germline V gene lookup returns CDR1 SGHTA and CDR2 FQGNSA. The chain's CDR3 is CASSGSQGVDTQYF.

The J gene is TRBJ2-5, the V gene TRBV4-3. This CDR3 comprises 14 residues. Germline CDR1 LGHNA, CDR2 YSLEER. The CDR3 loop reads CASSEDKEEETQYF.

The chain carries TRBV5-4 and TRBJ1-1; TCRdb's D call, TRBD1, is unchecked because there is no DNA. Germline V lookup: CDR1 SGHNT, CDR2 YYREEE (reference sequence). CDR3 size: 14 residues. The CDR3 loop reads CASSPWGSNTEAFF.

By frequency, this clonotype registers medium-sized. The J gene is TRBJ1-4, the V gene TRBV7-9. Germline V gene data show CDR1 as SEHNR and CDR2 as FQNEAQ (reference sequence). This CDR3 has 15 amino acids. CDR3: CASSFPRDSGEKLFF.

This sequence joins TRBV10-3 and TRBJ2-1; TCRdb picks TRBD1, but there is no DNA to check that call. The CDR3 contains 15 residues. Germline lookup yields CDR1 ENHRY and CDR2 SYGVKD. The CDR3 region is CAISERGGSYNEQFF.

This clonotype is labeled medium-sized (0.01 to 0.1%) based on frequency. The rearrangement joins TRBV6-5 to TRBJ2-7; TCRdb proposes TRBD2, but this gene call is untestable without DNA. The germline V gene encodes CDR1 MNHEY and CDR2 SVGAGI. The CDR3 contains 17 residues. The CDR3 here is CASSYSRDSQSSYEQYF.

The chain carries TRBV20-1 and TRBJ2-5; TCRdb selects TRBD2, and the lack of DNA leaves this call unchecked. The CDR3 spans 13 residues. CDR1 DFQATT and CDR2 SNEGSKA come from the germline V gene (reference sequence). CDR3 in amino acids: CSAGGGLGETQYF.

V gene TRBV6-4 combines with J gene TRBJ1-2. CDR3 length equals 15 residues. Germline CDR1 is MRHNA and CDR2 is SNTAGT. The CDR3 region is CASSEMMGANYGYTF.

This clonotype counts as medium-sized by frequency. The chain employs TRBV5-6 and TRBJ1-2. Germline lookup yields CDR1 SGHDT and CDR2 YYEEEE. This CDR3 region has 15 residues. Here the CDR3 reads CASSFPLEHGYGYTF.

The chain combines TRBV6-1 with TRBJ1-3. The CDR3 is made up of 16 amino acids. Germline assignment: CDR1 MNHNS and CDR2 SASEGT. CDR3 loop: CASSSATDSSGNTIYF.

The rearrangement links TRBV9 to TRBJ2-5; TCRdb reports TRBD1, a call that lacks DNA to check it against. The CDR3 has 15 residues. Germline V gene data show CDR1 as SGDLS and CDR2 as YYNGEE. CDR3: CASSVGGTGDETQYF. Using reference TRBV9 and TRBJ2-5 for the parts outside the CDR3, the full variable domain is DSGVTQTPKHLITATGQRVTLRCSPRSGDLSVYWYQQSLDQGLQFLIQYYNGEERAKGNILERFSAQQFPDLHSELNLSSLELGDSALYFCASSVGGTGDETQYFGPGTRLLVL.

The chain recombines TRBV7-9 with TRBJ1-1; TCRdb lists TRBD1, though no DNA is available to test this call. This CDR3 has 14 residues. The V gene's germline CDR1 is SEHNR and CDR2 FQNEAQ (reference sequence). CDR3 protein: CASRTGDSCTEAFF. The whole variable domain, filled in from reference TRBV7-9 and TRBJ1-1, reads DTGVSQNPRHKITKRGQNVTFRCDPISEHNRLYWYRQTLGQGPEFLTYFQNEAQLEKSRLLSDRFSAERPKGSFSTLEIQRTEQGDSAMYLCASRTGDSCTEAFFGQGTRLTVV.

V usage is TRBV6-2 or TRBV6-3 and J usage is TRBJ2-3; checking the TCRdb D call of TRBD1 is not possible without DNA. CDR1 is MNHEY and CDR2 is SVGEGT in the germline V gene. The CDR3 consists of 14 residues. The chain's CDR3 is CASRRGGPRDTQYF.

This rearrangement joins TRBV7-3 to TRBJ2-3; TCRdb's D gene call, TRBD1, goes unchecked for lack of DNA. Germline-derived CDR1 and CDR2 are SGHTA and FQGTGA. The CDR3 runs 15 residues. CDR3 protein: CASSLRGGAADTQYF. Full variable domain (remainder filled in from reference TRBV7-3 and TRBJ2-3): GAGVSQTPSNKVTEKGKYVELRCDPISGHTALYWYRQSLGQGPEFLIYFQGTGAADDSGLPNDRFFAVRPEGSVSTLKIQRTERGDSAVYLCASSLRGGAADTQYFGPGTRLTVL.

By frequency, this clonotype is medium-sized. The chain employs TRBV12-3 or TRBV12-4 and TRBJ1-6; TCRdb lists TRBD1, though no DNA is available to test this call. The CDR3 covers 14 residues. This CDR3 reads CASSRGPNNSPLHF.

The rearrangement joins TRBV6-4 to TRBJ2-1; TCRdb designates TRBD1, a call that cannot be tested without DNA. Per the germline V gene, CDR1 is MRHNA and CDR2 is SNTAGT. This CDR3 has 15 residues. CDR3 sequence reads: CASSDPRVAGNEQFF.

V is TRBV4-2 and J is TRBJ1-1. This CDR3 has 14 amino acids. Per the germline V gene, CDR1 is LGHNA and CDR2 is YNFKEQ. CDR3 in amino acids: CASSQAGENTEAFF.

The V gene is TRBV14, the J gene TRBJ1-4. In germline, CDR1 is SGHDN, CDR2 FVKESK. The CDR3 has 19 amino acids. The chain's CDR3 is CASSQGFRDYPPTNEKLFF.

The chain recombines TRBV7-7 with TRBJ2-7; TCRdb indicates TRBD1, and absent DNA this call remains unverified. Germline V gene sequence: CDR1 SSHAT, CDR2 FNYEAQ (reference sequence). This CDR3 comprises 14 residues. CDR3 amino acids: CASSRGTEDNEQYF. Together with reference TRBV7-7 and TRBJ2-7, the CDR3 gives the full variable domain: GAGVSQSPRYKVTKRGQDVTLRCDPISSHATLYWYQQALGQGPEFLTYFNYEAQPDKSGLPSDRFSAERPEGSISTLTIQRTEQRDSAMYRCASSRGTEDNEQYFGPGTRLTVT.

This chain's CDR3 is CASSSTSGGATDTQYF. The rearrangement links TRBV5-1 to TRBJ2-3; TCRdb names TRBD2, which stays unverified in the absence of DNA. Germline V gene sequence: CDR1 SGHRS, CDR2 YFSETQ. The CDR3 is 16 residues long.

The V gene is TRBV20-1, the J gene TRBJ1-6; the D call of TRBD1 rests on TCRdb alone, since no DNA is present to check it. Per the germline V gene, CDR1 is DFQATT and CDR2 is SNEGSKA (reference sequence). CDR3 length equals 13 residues. CDR3 region: CSARLRGQGTLHF.

This clonotype is identified as medium-sized (0.01 to 0.1%) from frequency. This chain joins TRBV30 and TRBJ1-1. Germline V gives CDR1 GTSNPN, CDR2 SVGIG (reference sequence). This CDR3 is 14 amino acids long. This CDR3 is CAWSGYTMNTEAFF.

This chain links TRBV21-1 with TRBJ2-2; absent DNA, TCRdb's TRBD2 call cannot be checked. TRBV21-1 is listed as a pseudogene. The CDR3 consists of 15 residues. CDR3 protein: CASRPGGANTGELFF.

The chain combines TRBV7-9 with TRBJ2-5; TCRdb calls TRBD2, which cannot be checked without DNA. The CDR3 is made up of 15 amino acids. Germline lookup yields CDR1 SEHNR and CDR2 FQNEAQ (reference sequence). Here the CDR3 reads CASSLLPRDQETQYF.